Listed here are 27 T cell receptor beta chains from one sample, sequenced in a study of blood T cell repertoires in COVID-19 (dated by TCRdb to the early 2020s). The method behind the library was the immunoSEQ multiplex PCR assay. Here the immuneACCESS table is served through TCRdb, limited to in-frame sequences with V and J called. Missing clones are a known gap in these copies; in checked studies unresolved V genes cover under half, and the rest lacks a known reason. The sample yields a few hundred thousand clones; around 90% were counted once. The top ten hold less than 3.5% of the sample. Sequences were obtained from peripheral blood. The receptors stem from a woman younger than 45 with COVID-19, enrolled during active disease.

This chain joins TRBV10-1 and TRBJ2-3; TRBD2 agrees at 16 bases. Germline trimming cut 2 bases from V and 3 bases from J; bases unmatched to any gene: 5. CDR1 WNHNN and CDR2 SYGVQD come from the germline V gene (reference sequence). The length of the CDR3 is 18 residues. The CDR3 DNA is TGCGCCAGCAGTGAGGCCGGGACTAGCGGGGGGGGTACAGATACGCAGTATTTT. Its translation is CASSEAGTSGGGTDTQYF.

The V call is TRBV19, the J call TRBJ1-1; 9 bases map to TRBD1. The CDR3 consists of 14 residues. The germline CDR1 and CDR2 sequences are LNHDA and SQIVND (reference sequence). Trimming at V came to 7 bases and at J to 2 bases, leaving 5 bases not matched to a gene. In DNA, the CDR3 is TGTGCCAGTACCTCGGGACAGGGAAACACTGAAGCTTTCTTT. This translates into CASTSGQGNTEAFF.

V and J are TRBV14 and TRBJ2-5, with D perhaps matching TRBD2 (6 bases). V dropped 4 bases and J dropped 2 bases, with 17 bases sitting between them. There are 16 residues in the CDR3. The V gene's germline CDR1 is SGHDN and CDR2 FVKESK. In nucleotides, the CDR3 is TGTGCCAGCAGCCTCAACGTAGCGGCAGTTCAAGAGACCCAGTACTTC. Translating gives CASSLNVAAVQETQYF.

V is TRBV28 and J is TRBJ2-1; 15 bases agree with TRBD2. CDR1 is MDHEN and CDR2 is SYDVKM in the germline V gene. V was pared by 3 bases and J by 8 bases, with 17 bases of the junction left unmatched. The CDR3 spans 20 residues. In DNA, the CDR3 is TGTGCCAGCAGTTTTTTTTGGGGACTAGCGGGGGGACAACATCGGGATGAGCAGTTCTTC. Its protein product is CASSFFWGLAGGQHRDEQFF.

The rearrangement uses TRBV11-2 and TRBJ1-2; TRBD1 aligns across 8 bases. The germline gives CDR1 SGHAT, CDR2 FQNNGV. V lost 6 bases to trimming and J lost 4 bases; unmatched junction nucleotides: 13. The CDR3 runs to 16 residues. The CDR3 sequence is CASRKPGQGLLYGYTF. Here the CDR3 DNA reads TGTGCCAGCAGGAAGCCCGGACAGGGCCTCCTCTATGGCTACACCTTC.

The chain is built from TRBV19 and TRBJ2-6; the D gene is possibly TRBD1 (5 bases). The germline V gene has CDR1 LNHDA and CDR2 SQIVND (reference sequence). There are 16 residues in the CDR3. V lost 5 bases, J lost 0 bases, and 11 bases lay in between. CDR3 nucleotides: TGTGCCAGTAGTCTCCGACAGAGCTCTGGGGCCAACGTCCTGACTTTC. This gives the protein CASSLRQSSGANVLTF.

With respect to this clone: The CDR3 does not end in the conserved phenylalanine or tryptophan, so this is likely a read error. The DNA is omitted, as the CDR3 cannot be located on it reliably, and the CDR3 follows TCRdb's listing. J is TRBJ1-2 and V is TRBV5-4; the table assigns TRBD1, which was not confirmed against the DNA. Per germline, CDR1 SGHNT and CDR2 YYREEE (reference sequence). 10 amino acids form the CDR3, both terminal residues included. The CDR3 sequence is CASSLAVGTA.

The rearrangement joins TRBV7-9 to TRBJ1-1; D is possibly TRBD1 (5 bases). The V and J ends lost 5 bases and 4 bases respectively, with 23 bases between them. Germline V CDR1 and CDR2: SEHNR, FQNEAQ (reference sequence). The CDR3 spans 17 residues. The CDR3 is CASSRTRGLGRGTEAFF. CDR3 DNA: TGTGCCAGCAGCCGAACCAGAGGGCTGGGGCGGGGCACTGAAGCTTTCTTT. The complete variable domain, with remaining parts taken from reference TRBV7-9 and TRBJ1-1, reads DTGVSQNPRHKITKRGQNVTFRCDPISEHNRLYWYRQTLGQGPEFLTYFQNEAQLEKSRLLSDRFSAERPKGSFSTLEIQRTEQGDSAMYLCASSRTRGLGRGTEAFFGQGTRLTVV.

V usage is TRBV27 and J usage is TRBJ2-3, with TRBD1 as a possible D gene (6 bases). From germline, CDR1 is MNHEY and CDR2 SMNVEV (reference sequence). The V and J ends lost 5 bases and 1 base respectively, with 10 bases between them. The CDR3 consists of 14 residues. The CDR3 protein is CASSRGLRTDTQYF. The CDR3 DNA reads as TGTGCCAGCAGTAGGGGGTTACGCACAGATACGCAGTATTTT.

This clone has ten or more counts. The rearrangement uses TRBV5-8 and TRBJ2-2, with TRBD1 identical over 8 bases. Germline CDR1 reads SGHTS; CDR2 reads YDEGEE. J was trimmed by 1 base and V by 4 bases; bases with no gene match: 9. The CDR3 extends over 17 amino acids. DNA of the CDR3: TGTGCCAGCAGCCTGGACAGGGCGAGGGGGAACACCGGGGAGCTGTTTTTT. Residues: CASSLDRARGNTGELFF.

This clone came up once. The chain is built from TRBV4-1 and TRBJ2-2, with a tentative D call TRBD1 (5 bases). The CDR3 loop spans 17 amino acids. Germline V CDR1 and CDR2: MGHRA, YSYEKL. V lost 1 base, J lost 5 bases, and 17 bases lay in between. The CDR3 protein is CASSQGRTGERTGELFF. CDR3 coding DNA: TGCGCCAGCAGCCAAGGCCGAACAGGAGAGAGAACCGGGGAGCTGTTTTTT.

CDR3 sequence reads: CASSQGPASGYNEQFF. DNA for the CDR3: TGTGCCAGCAGCCAGGGGCCAGCTAGCGGTTACAATGAGCAGTTCTTC. This rearrangement joins TRBV4-2 to TRBJ2-1; 7 nucleotides line up with TRBD2. CDR1 LGHNA and CDR2 YNFKEQ come from the germline V gene. The CDR3 runs 16 residues. V lost 3 bases and J lost 4; bases outside the gene matches: 9.

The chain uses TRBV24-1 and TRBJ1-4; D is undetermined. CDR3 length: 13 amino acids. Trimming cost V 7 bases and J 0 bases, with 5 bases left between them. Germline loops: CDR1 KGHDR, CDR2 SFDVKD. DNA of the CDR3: TGTGCCACCAGGGGAGCAACTAATGAAAAACTGTTTTTT. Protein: CATRGATNEKLFF.

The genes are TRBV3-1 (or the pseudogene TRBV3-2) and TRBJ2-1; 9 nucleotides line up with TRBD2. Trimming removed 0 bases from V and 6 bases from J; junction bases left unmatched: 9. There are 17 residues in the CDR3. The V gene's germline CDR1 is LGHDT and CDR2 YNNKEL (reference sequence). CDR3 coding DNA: TGTGCCAGCAGCCAAGACAGGCTGGTAGCGGGAGTCAATGAGCAGTTCTTC. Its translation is CASSQDRLVAGVNEQFF.

CDR3 DNA: TGTGCCAGCAGTTTATCTCCGGGACAAGGAAATTCACCCCTCCACTTT. Its protein is CASSLSPGQGNSPLHF. This rearrangement joins TRBV27 to TRBJ1-6; a possible D gene is TRBD1 (6 bases). CDR1 and CDR2 from the germline V gene are MNHEY and SMNVEV (reference sequence). V lost 0 bases, J lost 7 bases, and 13 bases lay in between. This CDR3 has 16 amino acids.

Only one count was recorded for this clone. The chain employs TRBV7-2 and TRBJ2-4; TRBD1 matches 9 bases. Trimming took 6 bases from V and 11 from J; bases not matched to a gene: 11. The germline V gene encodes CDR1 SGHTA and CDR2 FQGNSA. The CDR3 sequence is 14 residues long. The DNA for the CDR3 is TGTGCCAGCAGGTCCTCCGGGACAGGGACCGTTCAGTACTTC. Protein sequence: CASRSSGTGTVQYF.

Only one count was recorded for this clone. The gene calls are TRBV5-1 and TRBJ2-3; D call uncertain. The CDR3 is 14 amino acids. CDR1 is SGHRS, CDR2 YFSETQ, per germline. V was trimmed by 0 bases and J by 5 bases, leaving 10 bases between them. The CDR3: CASSLGGTGDTQYF. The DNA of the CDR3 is TGCGCCAGCAGCTTGGGCGGAACCGGAGATACGCAGTATTTT. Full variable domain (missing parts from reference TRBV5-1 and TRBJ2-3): KAGVTQTPRYLIKTRGQQVTLSCSPISGHRSVSWYQQTPGQGLQFLFEYFSETQRNKGNFPGRFSGRQFSNSRSEMNVSTLELGDSALYLCASSLGGTGDTQYFGPGTRLTVL.

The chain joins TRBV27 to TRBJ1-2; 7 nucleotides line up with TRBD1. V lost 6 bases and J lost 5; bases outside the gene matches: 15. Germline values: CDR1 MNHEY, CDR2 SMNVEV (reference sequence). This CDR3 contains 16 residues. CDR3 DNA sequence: TGTGCCAGCAGCCTAAACCGGGACAGATCCCCTTATGGCTACACCTTC. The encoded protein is CASSLNRDRSPYGYTF.

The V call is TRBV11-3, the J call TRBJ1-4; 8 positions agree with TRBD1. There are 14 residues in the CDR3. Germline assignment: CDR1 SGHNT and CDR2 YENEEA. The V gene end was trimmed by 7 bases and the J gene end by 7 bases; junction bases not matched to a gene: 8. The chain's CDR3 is CASILSGTGEKLFF. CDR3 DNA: TGTGCCAGCATCCTATCCGGGACAGGTGAAAAACTGTTTTTT.

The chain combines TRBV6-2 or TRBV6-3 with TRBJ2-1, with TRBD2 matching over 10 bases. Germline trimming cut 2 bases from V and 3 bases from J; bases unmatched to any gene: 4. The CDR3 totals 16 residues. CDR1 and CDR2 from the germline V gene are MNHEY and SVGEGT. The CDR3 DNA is TGTGCCAGCAGTTACCTGAGGACTAGCGGCTACAATGAGCAGTTCTTC. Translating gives CASSYLRTSGYNEQFF.

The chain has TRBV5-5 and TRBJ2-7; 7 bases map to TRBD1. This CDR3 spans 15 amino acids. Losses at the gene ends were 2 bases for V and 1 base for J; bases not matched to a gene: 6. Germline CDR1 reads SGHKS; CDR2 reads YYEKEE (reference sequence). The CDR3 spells CASSLVGTASYEQYF. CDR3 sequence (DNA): TGTGCCAGCAGCTTAGTCGGGACAGCTTCCTACGAGCAGTACTTC.

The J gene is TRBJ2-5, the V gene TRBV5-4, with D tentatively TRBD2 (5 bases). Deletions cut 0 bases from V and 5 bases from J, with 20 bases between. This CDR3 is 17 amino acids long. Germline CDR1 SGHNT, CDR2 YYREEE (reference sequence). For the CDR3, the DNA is TGTGCCAGCAGCTTGGGCGGAGGAGTTCGAGTGATGGAGACCCAGTACTTC. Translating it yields CASSLGGGVRVMETQYF.

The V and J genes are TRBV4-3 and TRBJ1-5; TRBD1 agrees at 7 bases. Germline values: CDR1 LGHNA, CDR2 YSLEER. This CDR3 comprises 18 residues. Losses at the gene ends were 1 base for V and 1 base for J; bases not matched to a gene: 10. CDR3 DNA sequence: TGCGCCAGCAGCCAAGCCCCCACAGGGGTTGGGAGCAATCAGCCCCAGCATTTT. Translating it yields CASSQAPTGVGSNQPQHF.

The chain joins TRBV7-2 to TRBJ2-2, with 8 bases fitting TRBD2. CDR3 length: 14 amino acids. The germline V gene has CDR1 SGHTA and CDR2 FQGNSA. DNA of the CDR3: TGTGCTACCCGCGGGGGGCAGAACACCGGGGAGCTGTTTTTT. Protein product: CATRGGQNTGELFF.

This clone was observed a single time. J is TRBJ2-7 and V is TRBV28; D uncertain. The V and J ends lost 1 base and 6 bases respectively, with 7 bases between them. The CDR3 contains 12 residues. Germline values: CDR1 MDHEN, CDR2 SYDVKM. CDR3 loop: CASSLYRSEQYF. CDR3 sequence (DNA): TGTGCCAGCAGTTTATACCGGAGCGAGCAGTACTTC. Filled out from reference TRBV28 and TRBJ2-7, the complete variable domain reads DVKVTQSSRYLVKRTGEKVFLECVQDMDHENMFWYRQDPGLGLRLIYFSYDVKMKEKGDIPEGYSVSREKKERFSLILESASTNQTSMYLCASSLYRSEQYFGPGTRLTVT.

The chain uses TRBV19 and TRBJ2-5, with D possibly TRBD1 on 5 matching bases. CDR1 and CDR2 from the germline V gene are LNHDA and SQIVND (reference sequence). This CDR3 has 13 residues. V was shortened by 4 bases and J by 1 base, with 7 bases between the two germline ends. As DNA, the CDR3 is TGTGCCAGTAGTAGCAGGGTCCAAGAGACCCAGTACTTC. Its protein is CASSSRVQETQYF.

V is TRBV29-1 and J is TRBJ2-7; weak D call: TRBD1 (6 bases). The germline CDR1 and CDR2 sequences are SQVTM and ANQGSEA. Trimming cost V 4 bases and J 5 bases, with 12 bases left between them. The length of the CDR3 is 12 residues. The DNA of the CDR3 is TGCAGCGTTGCTGACAGGTGGAACGAGCAGTACTTC. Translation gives CSVADRWNEQYF.